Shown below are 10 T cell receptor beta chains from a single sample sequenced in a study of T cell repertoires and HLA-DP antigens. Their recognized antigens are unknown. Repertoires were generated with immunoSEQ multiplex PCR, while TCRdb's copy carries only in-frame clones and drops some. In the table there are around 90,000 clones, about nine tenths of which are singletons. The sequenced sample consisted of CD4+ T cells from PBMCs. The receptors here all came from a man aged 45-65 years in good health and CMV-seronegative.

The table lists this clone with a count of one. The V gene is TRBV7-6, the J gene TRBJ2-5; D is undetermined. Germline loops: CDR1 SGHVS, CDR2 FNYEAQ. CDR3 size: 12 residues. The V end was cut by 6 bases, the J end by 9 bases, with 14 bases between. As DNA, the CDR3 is TGTGCCAGCAGTTATACCGGAGATTCCCAGTACTTC. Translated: CASSYTGDSQYF.

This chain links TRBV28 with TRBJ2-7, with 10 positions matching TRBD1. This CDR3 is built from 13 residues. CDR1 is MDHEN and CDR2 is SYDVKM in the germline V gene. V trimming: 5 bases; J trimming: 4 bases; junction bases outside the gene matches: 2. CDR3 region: CASSGDRGYEQYF. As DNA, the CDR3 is TGTGCCAGCAGTGGGGACAGGGGATACGAGCAGTACTTC.

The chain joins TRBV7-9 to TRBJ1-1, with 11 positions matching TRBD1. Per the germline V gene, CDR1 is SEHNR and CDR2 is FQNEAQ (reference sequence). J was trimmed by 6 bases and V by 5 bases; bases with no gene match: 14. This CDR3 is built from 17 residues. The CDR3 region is CASSLGTGGGYVPEAFF. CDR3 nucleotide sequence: TGTGCCAGCAGCCTCGGGACAGGGGGAGGATATGTTCCTGAAGCTTTCTTT.

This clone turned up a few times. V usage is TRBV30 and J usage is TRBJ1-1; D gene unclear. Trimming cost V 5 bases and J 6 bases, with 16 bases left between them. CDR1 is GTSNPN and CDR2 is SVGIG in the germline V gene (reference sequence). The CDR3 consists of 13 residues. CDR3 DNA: TGTGCCTGGGCGCCTTCGACGAAGTCTGAAGCTTTCTTT. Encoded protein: CAWAPSTKSEAFF.

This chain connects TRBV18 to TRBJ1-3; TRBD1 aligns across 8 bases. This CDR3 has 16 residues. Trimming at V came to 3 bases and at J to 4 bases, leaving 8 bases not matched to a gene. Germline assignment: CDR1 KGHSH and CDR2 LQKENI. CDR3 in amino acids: CASSPLDRGPGNTIYF. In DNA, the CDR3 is TGTGCCAGCTCACCTCTAGACAGGGGACCGGGAAACACCATATATTTT.

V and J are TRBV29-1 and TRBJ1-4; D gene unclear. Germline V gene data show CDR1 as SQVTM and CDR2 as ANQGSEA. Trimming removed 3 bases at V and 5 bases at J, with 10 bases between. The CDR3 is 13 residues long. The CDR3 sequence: CSVDEGVNEKLFF. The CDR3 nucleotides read TGCAGCGTTGACGAGGGTGTGAATGAAAAACTGTTTTTT.

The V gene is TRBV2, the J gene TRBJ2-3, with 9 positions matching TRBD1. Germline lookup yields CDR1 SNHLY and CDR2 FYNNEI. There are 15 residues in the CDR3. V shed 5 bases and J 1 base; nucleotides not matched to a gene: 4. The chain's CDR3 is CASSTDRGGTDTQYF. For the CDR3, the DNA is TGTGCCAGCAGTACGGACAGGGGAGGCACAGATACGCAGTATTTT.

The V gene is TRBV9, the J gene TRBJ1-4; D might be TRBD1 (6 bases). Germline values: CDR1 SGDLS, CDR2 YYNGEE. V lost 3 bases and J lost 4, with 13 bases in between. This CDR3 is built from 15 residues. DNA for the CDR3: TGTGCCAGCAGCGAGGGGGACGGACGTAATGAAAAACTGTTTTTT. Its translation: CASSEGDGRNEKLFF.

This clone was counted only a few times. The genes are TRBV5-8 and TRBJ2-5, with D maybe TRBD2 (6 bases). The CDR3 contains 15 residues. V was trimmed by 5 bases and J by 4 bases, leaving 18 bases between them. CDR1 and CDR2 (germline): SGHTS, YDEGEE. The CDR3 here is CASRILGLRGETQYF. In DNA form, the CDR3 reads TGTGCCAGCAGAATTTTGGGACTCCGCGGAGAGACCCAGTACTTC.

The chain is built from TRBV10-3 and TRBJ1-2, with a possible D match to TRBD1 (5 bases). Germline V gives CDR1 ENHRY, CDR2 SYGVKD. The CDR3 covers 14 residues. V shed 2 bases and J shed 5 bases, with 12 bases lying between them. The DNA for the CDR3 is TGTGCCATCAGTGAGAAGAGTGGGGGGTATGGCTACACCTTC. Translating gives CAISEKSGGYGYTF.